Shown below are 30 T cell receptor beta chains from a single sample sequenced in a study of T cells in Graves' hyperthyroidism and ophthalmopathy. Amplification of TCR beta CDR3 regions used RNA as the template. The TCR CDR3 was amplified in a first-round RT-PCR using the HTBI primer set. Via MiXCR, TCRdb re-called the multiplex PCR reads, giving one row per CDR3 protein. The repertoire holds some 740,000 distinct CDR3 sequences, with approximately 14% as singletons. The sample consisted of blood. The receptors were gathered from a woman in her late teens or twenties with Graves' hyperthyroidism.

This clonotype appeared a few times. V usage is TRBV5-5 and J usage is TRBJ2-7; a possible D gene is TRBD2 (6 bases). V dropped 0 bases and J dropped 0 bases, with 10 bases sitting between them. The germline CDR1 and CDR2 sequences are SGHKS and YYEKEE (reference sequence). The CDR3 contains 15 residues. CDR3 sequence (DNA): TGTGCCAGCAGCTTGGAGGACTATTACTCCTACGAGCAGTACTTC. It is translated as CASSLEDYYSYEQYF.

The chain carries TRBV24-1 and TRBJ2-7, with D tentatively TRBD1 or TRBD2 (5 bases each). This CDR3 comprises 15 residues. Trimming removed 3 bases at V and 3 bases at J, with 14 bases between. Germline loops: CDR1 KGHDR, CDR2 SFDVKD. The DNA of the CDR3 is TGTGCCACCAGTGATGACCGGGACGATCTCTACGAGCAGTACTTC. Protein product: CATSDDRDDLYEQYF.

This chain joins TRBV5-6 and TRBJ2-4; the D is unclear. The CDR3 runs to 13 residues. V lost 4 bases, J lost 6 bases, and 11 bases lay in between. CDR1 is SGHDT, CDR2 YYEEEE, per germline. The DNA for the CDR3 is TGTGCCAGCAGCCGCCTGGGCGGAAACATTCAGTACTTC. Amino acids: CASSRLGGNIQYF.

This clonotype was counted ten times or more. V and J are TRBV20-1 and TRBJ2-5, with D possibly being TRBD2 (6 bases). The CDR3 loop spans 16 amino acids. V was trimmed by 4 bases and J by 2 bases, leaving 20 bases between them. In germline, CDR1 is DFQATT, CDR2 SNEGSKA (reference sequence). The CDR3 region is CSAIVGGTARQETQYF. The CDR3 bases are TGCAGTGCTATAGTGGGCGGGACTGCTCGACAAGAGACCCAGTACTTC.

The CDR3 coding sequence is TGTGCCAGCTGCGTGAGACAGGGCTTGTACGAGCAGTACTTC. It yields the protein CASCVRQGLYEQYF. V is TRBV5-5 and J is TRBJ2-7; 7 bases fit TRBD1. Germline CDR1 is SGHKS and CDR2 is YYEKEE (reference sequence). This CDR3 contains 14 residues. V lost 7 bases and J lost 4; bases outside the gene matches: 11. Complete variable domain (other parts from reference TRBV5-5 and TRBJ2-7): DAGVTQSPTHLIKTRGQQVTLRCSPISGHKSVSWYQQVLGQGPQFIFQYYEKEERGRGNFPDRFSARQFPNYSSELNVNALLLGDSALYLCASCVRQGLYEQYFGPGTRLTVT.

This clonotype was recorded at least ten times. The chain carries TRBV12-3 or TRBV12-4 and TRBJ2-1; tentative D call: TRBD2 (6 bases). V was cut by 7 bases and J by 7 bases, with 17 bases left in between. This CDR3 has 14 residues. The CDR3 here is CASTQRRARNEQFF. The CDR3 nucleotides are TGTGCCAGCACACAAAGGAGGGCCCGAAATGAGCAGTTCTTC.

This clonotype was seen at least ten times. The rearrangement uses TRBV28 and TRBJ1-5, with D possibly matching TRBD1 (6 bases). The V and J ends lost 9 bases and 3 bases respectively, with 9 bases between them. Germline V gene lookup returns CDR1 MDHEN and CDR2 SYDVKM. The CDR3 loop spans 12 amino acids. The chain's CDR3 is CASRDNNQPQHF. For the CDR3, the DNA is TGTGCCAGTAGGGACAACAATCAGCCCCAGCATTTT.

The chain links TRBV30 to TRBJ1-4; no firm D call. The CDR3 sequence is 14 residues long. Germline values: CDR1 GTSNPN, CDR2 SVGIG (reference sequence). V was trimmed by 4 bases and J by 3 bases, leaving 12 bases between them. CDR3 protein: CAWTFANANEKLFF. CDR3 nucleotides: TGTGCCTGGACCTTCGCAAATGCTAATGAAAAACTGTTTTTT.

The rearrangement links TRBV7-9 to TRBJ2-1; TRBD2 matches at 9 bases. Trimming took 5 bases from V and 0 from J; bases not matched to a gene: 8. CDR3 length equals 17 residues. CDR1 and CDR2 from the germline V gene are SEHNR and FQNEAQ (reference sequence). The CDR3 bases are TGTGCCAGCAGCCGCCCCCTAGCGGGGCTCTCCTACAATGAGCAGTTCTTC. Translating gives CASSRPLAGLSYNEQFF.

V is TRBV2 and J is TRBJ1-1, with a weak D call TRBD1 (6 bases). The V gene lost 6 bases and the J gene lost 4 bases, with 12 bases spanning the gap. The germline gives CDR1 SNHLY, CDR2 FYNNEI. This CDR3 contains 13 residues. The CDR3 DNA is TGTGCCAGCAGCGGTAGAGGGGGCACTGAAGCTTTCTTT. Its protein is CASSGRGGTEAFF.

This clonotype was seen ten or more times. Germline and junction disagree at one end, which may indicate a read error. The chain links TRBV14 to TRBJ2-7; D is uncertain. Looked up from germline, CDR1 is SGHDN and CDR2 is FVKESK. The CDR3 spans 14 residues. The CDR3 DNA is TGTGCCAGCAGCAAAGACTGGTACTCCTACGAGCAGTACTTC. This translates into CASSKDWYSYEQYF.

In regard to this clonotype: Since a much larger clone is just one base distant, this may be a read error. CDR3 DNA: TGCAGCGTTGAGGGTTACACCGGGGGGCTGTTTTTT. Translating gives CSVEGYTGGLFF. The rearrangement links TRBV29-1 to TRBJ2-2, with D maybe TRBD2 (6 bases). From germline, CDR1 is SQVTM and CDR2 ANQGSEA. The CDR3 sequence is 12 residues long.

The sample holds a few counts of this clonotype. The rearrangement links TRBV6-2 or TRBV6-3 to TRBJ2-1; TRBD2 agrees at 16 bases. This CDR3 has 18 amino acids. Trimming took 5 bases from V and 9 from J; bases not matched to a gene: 13. Germline V gives CDR1 MNHEY, CDR2 SVGEGT. The CDR3 reads CASSDPGLAGGTSTEQFF. CDR3 bases: TGTGCCAGCAGTGATCCGGGACTAGCGGGAGGGACAAGTACTGAGCAGTTCTTC.

This chain connects TRBV7-6 to TRBJ2-2; D may be TRBD2 (6 bases). This CDR3 has 16 residues. The germline CDR1 and CDR2 sequences are SGHVS and FNYEAQ. Trimming pared 1 base from V and 5 bases from J, leaving 14 bases between. DNA of the CDR3: TGTGCCAGCAGCTTAGTGGAGGGGCGAGGGACCGGGGAGCTGTTTTTT. This sequence encodes CASSLVEGRGTGELFF.

The chain employs TRBV12-3 or TRBV12-4 and TRBJ2-1; 11 bases agree with TRBD1. Germline trimming cut 3 bases from V and 2 bases from J; bases unmatched to any gene: 3. The length of the CDR3 is 16 residues. CDR3 in DNA: TGTGCCAGCAGTTTTCGGACAGGGGGCCCCTACAATGAGCAGTTCTTC. Its protein is CASSFRTGGPYNEQFF.

This clonotype showed up many times. The chain links TRBV4-1 to TRBJ2-1, with D tentatively TRBD1 or TRBD2 (7 bases each). This CDR3 is built from 18 residues. CDR1 and CDR2 from the germline V gene are MGHRA and YSYEKL. V was pared by 0 bases and J by 2 bases, with 17 bases between. The CDR3 is CASSQEPSGGGAYNEQFF. The DNA for the CDR3 is TGCGCCAGCAGCCAAGAACCCTCAGGGGGAGGGGCCTACAATGAGCAGTTCTTC.

CDR3 amino acids: CASREGLAGDLDYEQYF. The CDR3 DNA reads TGTGCCAGCAGAGAGGGACTAGCGGGAGACCTAGACTACGAGCAGTACTTC. The V call is TRBV6-1, the J call TRBJ2-7, with 14 nucleotides matching TRBD2. This CDR3 is built from 17 residues. The germline V gene has CDR1 MNHNS and CDR2 SASEGT. V was clipped by 6 bases and J by 3 bases; unmatched bases: 10.

This clonotype was seen more than once but under ten times. The chain joins TRBV20-1 to TRBJ2-4, with TRBD2 identical over 10 bases. Trimming cost V 3 bases and J 5 bases; bases outside gene matches: 16. Germline CDR1 DFQATT, CDR2 SNEGSKA (reference sequence). This CDR3 region has 18 residues. The CDR3 sequence is CSASPGLAGEPRQNIQYF. CDR3 sequence (DNA): TGCAGTGCTAGCCCCGGTCTAGCGGGAGAGCCCCGTCAAAACATTCAGTACTTC.

This clonotype was observed at least ten times. The V gene is TRBV7-8, the J gene TRBJ1-3; 7 bases agree with TRBD1. Germline V lookup: CDR1 SGHVS, CDR2 FQNEAQ. The CDR3 spans 16 residues. The V segment lost 4 bases and the J segment 1 base; nucleotides outside the gene matches: 7. The CDR3 sequence: CASSSTGVLSGNTIYF. The CDR3 DNA sequence: TGTGCCAGCAGCTCTACAGGGGTACTTTCTGGAAACACCATATATTTT.

This clonotype was observed a handful of times. V and J are TRBV12-3 or TRBV12-4 and TRBJ2-5, with unresolved D. The CDR3 runs to 15 residues. Trimming cost V 3 bases and J 0 bases, with 11 bases left between them. CDR3: CASSFPSVYQETQYF. The CDR3 nucleotides read TGTGCCAGCAGTTTTCCTTCTGTGTACCAAGAGACCCAGTACTTC.

The chain is built from TRBV30 and TRBJ2-6, with D unresolved. This CDR3 is 13 amino acids long. Trimming took off 5 bases at V and 4 bases at J, with 9 bases between the two ends. Germline V gene data show CDR1 as GTSNPN and CDR2 as SVGIG (reference sequence). The DNA of the CDR3 is TGTGCCTGGCGGGCATTCGGGGCCAACGTCCTGACTTTC. Encoded protein: CAWRAFGANVLTF.

This clonotype was picked up many times. The chain couples TRBV29-1 to TRBJ1-2; a weak D match, TRBD1 (5 bases). The V gene's germline CDR1 is SQVTM and CDR2 ANQGSEA. This CDR3 is 13 amino acids long. Trimming cost V 4 bases and J 6 bases, with 15 bases left between them. The CDR3 DNA reads as TGCAGCGTTGGATCTAGGGGCGCGGATGGCTACACCTTC. It translates to CSVGSRGADGYTF. The complete variable domain, with remaining parts taken from reference TRBV29-1 and TRBJ1-2, reads SAVISQKPSRDICQRGTSLTIQCQVDSQVTMMFWYRQQPGQSLTLIATANQGSEATYESGFVIDKFPISRPNLTFSTLTVSNMSPEDSSIYLCSVGSRGADGYTFGSGTRLTVV.

This clonotype was observed a handful of times. The junction shows a germline mismatch at one end, possibly a read error. The gene calls are TRBV29-1 and TRBJ2-3, with D possibly TRBD1 on 5 matching bases. CDR1 is SQVTM, CDR2 ANQGSEA, per germline. The CDR3 extends over 11 amino acids. The CDR3 loop is CSVQDTNTQYF. CDR3 bases: TGCAGCGTCCAGGACACAAATACGCAGTATTTT.

This clonotype was seen ten or more times. This chain links TRBV30 with TRBJ2-3; D remains unclear. The CDR3 loop spans 12 amino acids. The germline gives CDR1 GTSNPN, CDR2 SVGIG (reference sequence). V gave up 8 bases and J gave up 4 bases, with 13 bases separating them. CDR3 nucleotide sequence: TGTGCCCGTAGTTCGGGTCCAGATACGCAGTATTTT. It yields the protein CARSSGPDTQYF.

As concerns this clonotype: At one end, the junction sequence differs from germline, possibly due to a read error. The rearrangement uses TRBV20-1 and TRBJ1-1; 9 positions agree with TRBD1. The CDR3 runs 15 residues. The V gene's germline CDR1 is DFQATT and CDR2 SNEGSKA (reference sequence). The CDR3 region has the DNA TGCAGTGCTAGACAAGGGGGACAGGGAGGCACTGGAGCTTTCTTT. It specifies CSARQGGQGGTGAFF.

The chain joins TRBV11-3 to TRBJ1-1; D is unresolved. The CDR3 loop spans 14 amino acids. V dropped 5 bases and J dropped 6 bases, with 16 bases sitting between them. The germline gives CDR1 SGHNT, CDR2 YENEEA. CDR3 sequence reads: CASSPFAKFAEAFF. The CDR3 DNA reads as TGTGCCAGCAGCCCTTTCGCAAAATTCGCTGAAGCTTTCTTT.

This clonotype was observed a handful of times. V is TRBV6-2 or TRBV6-3 and J is TRBJ2-3; 9 bases map to TRBD2. In germline, CDR1 is MNHEY, CDR2 SVGEGT. CDR3 length: 16 residues. J lost 1 base, V lost 6 bases, and 8 bases had no gene match. CDR3 sequence: CASRSYSSGGTDTQYF. The CDR3 DNA reads as TGTGCCAGCAGATCCTACTCTAGCGGGGGCACAGATACGCAGTATTTT.

This clonotype has only a few counts. The chain links TRBV7-9 to TRBJ2-7; TRBD2 aligns across 14 bases. J lost 5 bases, V lost 1 base, and 7 bases had no gene match. The CDR3 runs to 17 residues. Germline lookup yields CDR1 SEHNR and CDR2 FQNEAQ (reference sequence). In DNA, the CDR3 is TGTGCCAGCAGCTTAGTCCCAGGACTAGCGGGAGGCCACGAGCAGTACTTC. Its protein product is CASSLVPGLAGGHEQYF.

This clonotype was picked up a small number of times. The chain carries TRBV7-8 and TRBJ2-7; D gene uncertain. The CDR3 spans 13 residues. Per germline, CDR1 SGHVS and CDR2 FQNEAQ. The V end was cut by 5 bases, the J end by 4 bases, with 12 bases between. The CDR3 sequence: CASSPNRIYEQYF. CDR3 sequence (DNA): TGTGCCAGCAGCCCGAACAGAATTTACGAGCAGTACTTC.

This clonotype was found a few times. The rearrangement joins TRBV2 to TRBJ1-5; a possible D gene is TRBD1 (6 bases). Trimming stripped 1 base from V and 5 bases from J, with 9 bases between. Per germline, CDR1 SNHLY and CDR2 FYNNEI. CDR3 length: 14 residues. CDR3 protein: CASSEGGGYQPQHF. CDR3 sequence (DNA): TGTGCCAGCAGTGAAGGGGGGGGCTATCAGCCCCAGCATTTT.